This is a list of T cell receptor beta chains from one sample in a study of blood T cells in healthy people across ages. TCRdb re-analysed the 5' RACE reads in MiXCR, keeping a single row per CDR3 protein. The sample yields roughly 1,700,000 distinct CDR3 sequences, roughly 27% seen once. The specimen sequenced was blood. These receptors were taken from a woman aged 30 to 39 in good health. The CDR3 runs from the conserved cysteine through the conserved F or W. The order of the fields is V gene, clone size, D gene, J gene, CDR3 protein, CDR3 DNA. The D gene is left open where the match is weak. Clone size is given for some rows only: seen once, a few or many times, or a class if the clone is expanded.

v_call: TRBV6-2/TRBV6-3; clone_size: .; d_call: TRBD1; j_call: TRBJ2-5; cdr3_aa: CASRRTGEGTQYF; cdr3_nt: TGTGCCAGCAGACGGACAGGGGAAGGGACCCAGTACTTC
v_call: TRBV2; clone_size: few; d_call: .; j_call: TRBJ1-2; cdr3_aa: CASSVATNYGYTF; cdr3_nt: TGTGCCAGCAGTGTAGCAACGAACTATGGCTACACCTTC
v_call: TRBV3-1; clone_size: .; d_call: .; j_call: TRBJ1-5; cdr3_aa: CASSQDYQASNQPQHF; cdr3_nt: TGTGCCAGCAGCCAAGATTACCAGGCTTCCAATCAGCCCCAGCATTTT
v_call: TRBV2; clone_size: .; d_call: .; j_call: TRBJ1-2; cdr3_aa: CASSDHNYQYGYTF; cdr3_nt: TGTGCCAGCAGTGACCACAACTACCAATATGGCTACACCTTC
v_call: TRBV11-2; clone_size: few; d_call: .; j_call: TRBJ2-1; cdr3_aa: CASSFTGGREFNEQFF; cdr3_nt: TGTGCCAGCAGCTTTACCGGGGGGCGAGAGTTCAATGAGCAGTTCTTC
v_call: TRBV12-5; clone_size: .; d_call: .; j_call: TRBJ2-1; cdr3_aa: CASGLAQVLASYNEQFF; cdr3_nt: TGTGCTAGTGGTTTGGCACAGGTCCTAGCCTCCTACAATGAGCAGTTCTTC
v_call: TRBV7-9; clone_size: .; d_call: .; j_call: TRBJ2-3; cdr3_aa: CASSLAKWGATDTQYF; cdr3_nt: TGTGCCAGCAGCTTAGCGAAATGGGGGGCCACAGATACGCAGTATTTT
v_call: TRBV6-5; clone_size: many; d_call: .; j_call: TRBJ1-2; cdr3_aa: CASSTGPSSGYTF; cdr3_nt: TGTGCCAGCAGCACCGGACCCTCATCAGGCTACACCTTC
v_call: TRBV12-3/TRBV12-4; clone_size: .; d_call: .; j_call: TRBJ2-7; cdr3_aa: CASSLRLTVSYEQYF; cdr3_nt: TGTGCCAGCAGTTTAAGACTGACGGTCTCCTACGAGCAGTACTTC
v_call: TRBV12-3/TRBV12-4; clone_size: many; d_call: .; j_call: TRBJ2-1; cdr3_aa: CASSRGGVSSYNEQFF; cdr3_nt: TGTGCCAGCAGTCGAGGGGGTGTGAGCTCCTACAATGAGCAGTTCTTC
v_call: TRBV20-1; clone_size: .; d_call: .; j_call: TRBJ2-7; cdr3_aa: CSARATGGVPYEQYF; cdr3_nt: TGCAGTGCTAGAGCCACAGGGGGGGTTCCCTACGAGCAGTACTTC
v_call: TRBV2; clone_size: .; d_call: .; j_call: TRBJ2-7; cdr3_aa: CASEVLSYEQYF; cdr3_nt: TGTGCCAGCGAGGTCCTTTCCTACGAGCAGTACTTC
v_call: TRBV7-3; clone_size: .; d_call: TRBD2; j_call: TRBJ2-1; cdr3_aa: CASSQAGRSNERFF; cdr3_nt: TGTGCCAGCAGCCAAGCGGGGCGGAGCAATGAGCGGTTCTTC
v_call: TRBV7-3; clone_size: many; d_call: TRBD2; j_call: TRBJ2-1; cdr3_aa: CASSSSGNNEQFF; cdr3_nt: TGTGCCAGCAGCTCAAGCGGGAACAATGAGCAGTTCTTC
v_call: TRBV20-1; clone_size: .; d_call: TRBD2; j_call: TRBJ2-1; cdr3_aa: CSATSGTHWDNEQFF; cdr3_nt: TGCAGTGCGACTAGCGGGACTCACTGGGACAATGAGCAGTTCTTC
v_call: TRBV18; clone_size: .; d_call: .; j_call: TRBJ1-1; cdr3_aa: CASSPREDGEAFF; cdr3_nt: TGTGCCAGCTCACCGAGGGAAGATGGTGAAGCTTTCTTT
v_call: TRBV12-3/TRBV12-4; clone_size: .; d_call: TRBD1; j_call: TRBJ1-1; cdr3_aa: CASRPGTGMLAFF; cdr3_nt: TGTGCCAGCAGACCCGGGACAGGGATGTTGGCTTTCTTT
v_call: TRBV20-1; clone_size: .; d_call: .; j_call: TRBJ2-7; cdr3_aa: CSATPGTYTYEQYF; cdr3_nt: TGCAGTGCAACCCCAGGGACGTATACCTACGAGCAGTACTTC
v_call: TRBV18; clone_size: once; d_call: .; j_call: TRBJ1-6; cdr3_aa: CASSPDMGGGDSPLHF; cdr3_nt: TGTGCCAGCTCACCCGACATGGGCGGCGGCGATTCACCCCTCCACTTT
v_call: TRBV7-3; clone_size: .; d_call: TRBD1; j_call: TRBJ2-7; cdr3_aa: CASSPDRGVNEQYF; cdr3_nt: TGTGCCAGCAGCCCGGACAGGGGGGTCAACGAGCAGTACTTC
v_call: TRBV5-1; clone_size: many; d_call: .; j_call: TRBJ1-2; cdr3_aa: CASGLDSRIKYGYTF; cdr3_nt: TGCGCCAGCGGGCTAGACTCACGGATTAAATATGGCTACACCTTC
v_call: TRBV2; clone_size: few; d_call: TRBD2; j_call: TRBJ2-3; cdr3_aa: CASSAPGLAGGHTDTQYF; cdr3_nt: TGTGCCAGCAGTGCCCCGGGACTAGCGGGGGGACACACAGATACGCAGTATTTT
v_call: TRBV28; clone_size: few; d_call: .; j_call: TRBJ1-2; cdr3_aa: CASSFTGIGYTF; cdr3_nt: TGTGCCAGCAGTTTCACGGGTATTGGCTACACCTTC
v_call: TRBV20-1; clone_size: .; d_call: .; j_call: TRBJ2-7; cdr3_aa: CSASPQRGPSYEQYF; cdr3_nt: TGCAGTGCTAGCCCTCAACGGGGCCCTTCCTACGAGCAGTACTTC
v_call: TRBV6-2/TRBV6-3; clone_size: few; d_call: TRBD2; j_call: TRBJ2-7; cdr3_aa: CASQDGRPHEQYF; cdr3_nt: TGTGCCAGCCAGGACGGGAGGCCCCACGAGCAGTACTTC
v_call: TRBV7-2; clone_size: .; d_call: TRBD2; j_call: TRBJ2-1; cdr3_aa: CASSEGLAGGSNEQFF; cdr3_nt: TGTGCCAGCAGCGAGGGACTAGCGGGAGGCAGCAATGAGCAGTTCTTC
v_call: TRBV14; clone_size: many; d_call: .; j_call: TRBJ1-6; cdr3_aa: CASSQGANSPLHF; cdr3_nt: TGTGCCAGCAGCCAAGGAGCGAATTCACCCCTCCACTTT
v_call: TRBV5-1; clone_size: .; d_call: TRBD2; j_call: TRBJ2-5; cdr3_aa: CASSIRRGYQETQYF; cdr3_nt: TGCGCCAGCAGCATAAGGCGGGGGTACCAAGAGACCCAGTACTTC
v_call: TRBV6-5; clone_size: .; d_call: .; j_call: TRBJ1-1; cdr3_aa: CASSYSTDMNTEAFF; cdr3_nt: TGTGCCAGCAGTTACTCGACAGACATGAACACTGAAGCTTTCTTT
v_call: TRBV12-3/TRBV12-4; clone_size: once; d_call: TRBD1; j_call: TRBJ1-1; cdr3_aa: CASSPGQGLMNTEAFF; cdr3_nt: TGTGCCAGCAGCCCCGGACAGGGACTCATGAACACTGAAGCTTTCTTT
v_call: TRBV20-1; clone_size: few; d_call: .; j_call: TRBJ2-5; cdr3_aa: CSARQDSSQEAQYF; cdr3_nt: TGCAGTGCTAGACAGGACAGCTCTCAAGAGGCCCAGTACTTC
v_call: TRBV3-1; clone_size: .; d_call: .; j_call: TRBJ1-2; cdr3_aa: CASSQGHDYTF; cdr3_nt: TGTGCCAGCAGCCAAGGTCATGACTACACCTTC
v_call: TRBV7-9; clone_size: many; d_call: TRBD1; j_call: TRBJ2-7; cdr3_aa: CASSPRGTGDREQYF; cdr3_nt: TGTGCCAGCAGCCCACGAGGGACAGGGGATCGGGAGCAGTACTTC
v_call: TRBV7-8; clone_size: .; d_call: .; j_call: TRBJ1-2; cdr3_aa: CASSSILTGALYGYTF; cdr3_nt: TGTGCCAGCAGCTCCATCCTTACGGGGGCCCTCTATGGCTACACCTTC
v_call: TRBV7-2; clone_size: .; d_call: TRBD2; j_call: TRBJ2-4; cdr3_aa: CASSLTSGGGLAKNIQYF; cdr3_nt: TGTGCCAGCAGCCTGACTAGCGGGGGGGGCCTAGCCAAGAACATTCAGTACTTC
v_call: TRBV10-3; clone_size: .; d_call: .; j_call: TRBJ1-5; cdr3_aa: CAISEGAEGQPQHF; cdr3_nt: TGTGCCATCAGTGAAGGGGCAGAGGGACAGCCCCAGCATTTT
v_call: TRBV6-5; clone_size: .; d_call: TRBD2; j_call: TRBJ2-3; cdr3_aa: CAGSIAGGQEDTQYF; cdr3_nt: TGTGCCGGCAGTATAGCGGGGGGGCAGGAAGATACGCAGTATTTT
v_call: TRBV23-1; clone_size: .; d_call: TRBD2; j_call: TRBJ2-1; cdr3_aa: CASSHFRLAPKGSEQFF; cdr3_nt: TGCGCCAGCAGTCACTTCAGACTAGCCCCTAAGGGGAGTGAGCAGTTCTTC
v_call: TRBV4-3; clone_size: few; d_call: TRBD2; j_call: TRBJ2-1; cdr3_aa: CASSQGASGYNEQFF; cdr3_nt: TGCGCCAGCAGCCAAGGAGCTAGCGGTTACAATGAGCAGTTCTTC
v_call: TRBV6-2/TRBV6-3; clone_size: few; d_call: TRBD1; j_call: TRBJ1-5; cdr3_aa: CASRQAQGVLSNQPQHF; cdr3_nt: TGTGCCAGCAGACAAGCTCAGGGGGTATTGAGCAATCAGCCCCAGCATTTT
v_call: TRBV5-1; clone_size: .; d_call: TRBD2; j_call: TRBJ2-1; cdr3_aa: CASSSGLAAGRGEQFF; cdr3_nt: TGCGCCAGCAGCTCGGGACTAGCCGCCGGCCGAGGTGAGCAGTTCTTC
v_call: TRBV20-1; clone_size: few; d_call: .; j_call: TRBJ1-6; cdr3_aa: CSATRASLGFNSPLHF; cdr3_nt: TGCAGTGCTACCCGGGCCTCTCTTGGTTTTAATTCACCCCTCCACTTT
v_call: TRBV2; clone_size: few; d_call: .; j_call: TRBJ2-3; cdr3_aa: CASRFGPLGTQYF; cdr3_nt: TGTGCCAGCAGATTCGGACCCTTGGGAACGCAGTATTTT
v_call: TRBV9; clone_size: .; d_call: .; j_call: TRBJ2-1; cdr3_aa: CASSVETGSDEQFF; cdr3_nt: TGTGCCAGCAGCGTAGAAACAGGGAGCGATGAGCAGTTCTTC
v_call: TRBV20-1; clone_size: .; d_call: .; j_call: TRBJ2-5; cdr3_aa: CSASPAGETQYF; cdr3_nt: TGCAGTGCTAGTCCCGCGGGGGAGACCCAGTACTTC
v_call: TRBV28; clone_size: .; d_call: .; j_call: TRBJ1-2; cdr3_aa: CATQGKTGTNYGYTF; cdr3_nt: TGTGCCACACAGGGAAAGACCGGCACTAACTATGGCTACACCTTC
v_call: TRBV7-2; clone_size: many; d_call: TRBD2; j_call: TRBJ2-7; cdr3_aa: CASSLVDSVAGEQYF; cdr3_nt: TGTGCCAGCAGCTTAGTCGATTCGGTAGCGGGTGAGCAGTACTTC
v_call: TRBV6-2/TRBV6-3; clone_size: .; d_call: .; j_call: TRBJ2-1; cdr3_aa: CASLPSQGSEQFF; cdr3_nt: TGTGCCAGCCTGCCTTCGCAGGGGTCTGAGCAGTTCTTC
v_call: TRBV5-4; clone_size: few; d_call: TRBD2; j_call: TRBJ2-4; cdr3_aa: CASSLNEAGENIQYF; cdr3_nt: TGTGCCAGCAGCTTGAACGAAGCGGGAGAAAACATTCAGTACTTC
v_call: TRBV20-1; clone_size: few; d_call: TRBD1; j_call: TRBJ2-7; cdr3_aa: CSATPGQGIYEQYF; cdr3_nt: TGCAGTGCGACTCCGGGACAGGGGATCTACGAGCAGTACTTC
v_call: TRBV3-1; clone_size: .; d_call: .; j_call: TRBJ2-7; cdr3_aa: CASSNNRAGVSCEQYF; cdr3_nt: TGTGCCAGCAGCAACAACAGGGCGGGAGTTTCATGCGAGCAGTACTTC
v_call: TRBV20-1; clone_size: .; d_call: .; j_call: TRBJ2-4; cdr3_aa: CSTRSLGAENIQYF; cdr3_nt: TGCAGTACTAGATCTTTGGGGGCCGAAAACATTCAGTACTTC
v_call: TRBV11-2; clone_size: many; d_call: .; j_call: TRBJ2-3; cdr3_aa: CASRRDTGMGWTDTQYF; cdr3_nt: TGTGCCAGCAGGCGGGACACAGGGATGGGGTGGACAGATACGCAGTATTTT
v_call: TRBV12-3/TRBV12-4; clone_size: .; d_call: .; j_call: TRBJ1-2; cdr3_aa: CASSLGGRYYGYTF; cdr3_nt: TGTGCCAGCAGTTTAGGGGGGAGGTACTATGGCTACACCTTC
v_call: TRBV10-1; clone_size: few; d_call: .; j_call: TRBJ2-2; cdr3_aa: CASSEGQWDTGELFF; cdr3_nt: TGCGCCAGCAGTGAGGGACAGTGGGACACCGGGGAGCTGTTTTTT
v_call: TRBV20-1; clone_size: few; d_call: .; j_call: TRBJ1-1; cdr3_aa: CSASRMGVGTEAFF; cdr3_nt: TGCAGTGCCTCCCGGATGGGAGTTGGGACTGAAGCTTTCTTT
v_call: TRBV28; clone_size: .; d_call: .; j_call: TRBJ2-7; cdr3_aa: CASSFEGRRACYEQYF; cdr3_nt: TGTGCCAGCAGTTTTGAGGGGCGGAGGGCCTGCTACGAGCAGTACTTC
v_call: TRBV7-9; clone_size: many; d_call: .; j_call: TRBJ1-6; cdr3_aa: CASTRRDGDSPLHF; cdr3_nt: TGTGCCAGCACCCGAAGGGACGGGGATTCACCCCTCCACTTT
v_call: TRBV6-2/TRBV6-3; clone_size: few; d_call: TRBD2; j_call: TRBJ2-7; cdr3_aa: CASSYSGTRSKYEQYF; cdr3_nt: TGTGCCAGCAGTTACTCCGGGACTAGGAGTAAGTACGAGCAGTACTTC
v_call: TRBV30; clone_size: .; d_call: .; j_call: TRBJ2-7; cdr3_aa: CAWSVPWREGAYEQYF; cdr3_nt: TGTGCCTGGAGTGTACCTTGGCGGGAAGGGGCCTACGAGCAGTACTTC